These 23 T cell receptor beta chains share one sample of origin, sequenced in a study of T cell repertoires in cytomegalovirus infection. TCRdb re-analysed the reads in MiXCR, keeping a single row per CDR3 protein. The sample lists about 360,000 distinct CDR3 sequences, 15% to 20% occurring once. Sequenced: PBMCs. The origin of the receptors is a human donor in good health (CMV status not recorded). Some clones in this sample may be carry-over from other donors' samples.

This clonotype was seen many times. The chain is built from TRBV6-4 and TRBJ1-5, with D possibly matching TRBD1 (5 bases). Germline V gives CDR1 MRHNA, CDR2 SNTAGT. The CDR3 is 17 residues long. Trimming took off 4 bases at V and 1 base at J, with 17 bases between the two ends. CDR3 bases: TGTGCCAGCAGTGCGTACAGGTTTGGCGTGAGCAATCAGCCCCAGCATTTT. It yields the protein CASSAYRFGVSNQPQHF.

The rearrangement uses TRBV7-2 and TRBJ1-2, with D uncertain. V lost 5 bases and J 1 base, leaving 14 bases between the germline ends. The germline V gene has CDR1 SGHTA and CDR2 FQGNSA. This CDR3 comprises 15 residues. The CDR3, as DNA: TGTGCCAGCAGCATCGTCGGACTGCATAACTATGGCTACACCTTC. Protein: CASSIVGLHNYGYTF. Variable domain in full (rest from reference TRBV7-2 and TRBJ1-2): GAGVSQSPSNKVTEKGKDVELRCDPISGHTALYWYRQSLGQGLEFLIYFQGNSAPDKSGLPSDRFSAERTGGSVSTLTIQRTQQEDSAVYLCASSIVGLHNYGYTFGSGTRLTVV.

This clonotype has just a few counts. V is TRBV6-4 and J is TRBJ2-1; 14 nucleotides agree with TRBD2. The length of the CDR3 is 15 residues. CDR1 and CDR2 from the germline V gene are MRHNA and SNTAGT. The V and J ends lost 6 bases and 7 bases, in that order; junction bases with no gene match: 5. As DNA, the CDR3 is TGTGCCAGCAGGAAGACTAGCGGGGGGGGGAATGAGCAGTTCTTC. This gives the protein CASRKTSGGGNEQFF.

V usage is TRBV27 and J usage is TRBJ1-2, with D maybe TRBD1 (5 bases). The CDR3 is made up of 13 amino acids. Trimming took off 6 bases at V and 4 bases at J, with 12 bases between the two ends. The germline gives CDR1 MNHEY, CDR2 SMNVEV (reference sequence). This CDR3 reads CASRGLRSYGYTF. The CDR3, as DNA: TGTGCCAGCAGGGGACTGCGCTCCTATGGCTACACCTTC.

This clonotype was found many times. V and J are TRBV6-5 and TRBJ2-5; 7 bases agree with TRBD1. The CDR3 is 14 amino acids. Per the germline V gene, CDR1 is MNHEY and CDR2 is SVGAGI. V shed 2 bases and J 4 bases; nucleotides not matched to a gene: 4. The CDR3 DNA reads TGTGCCAGCAGTTACGGGACAGCGGTAGAGACCCAGTACTTC. The encoded protein is CASSYGTAVETQYF.

This clonotype was seen a handful of times. The chain couples TRBV11-2 to TRBJ2-1; D call uncertain. Germline CDR1 SGHAT, CDR2 FQNNGV. Trimming removed 0 bases from V and 9 bases from J, with 9 bases in between. The CDR3 totals 13 residues. The CDR3, as DNA: TGTGCCAGCAGCTTAGACCTCCGTACTGAGCAGTTCTTC. Its protein product is CASSLDLRTEQFF.

This clonotype was observed a handful of times. CDR3 DNA sequence: TGCGCCAGCAGCTTGGGGGTTACGGGTGAAGCTTTCTTT. As protein: CASSLGVTGEAFF. V usage is TRBV5-1 and J usage is TRBJ1-1; D unclear. Germline V CDR1 and CDR2: SGHRS, YFSETQ. V dropped 0 bases and J dropped 7 bases, with 10 bases sitting between them. The CDR3 consists of 13 residues.

This chain connects TRBV28 to TRBJ1-2; tentatively, D is TRBD1 (5 bases). Germline loops: CDR1 MDHEN, CDR2 SYDVKM. The CDR3 has 12 residues. V was shortened by 10 bases and J by 3 bases, with 12 bases between the two germline ends. This chain's CDR3 is CAISDSYYGYTF. CDR3 in DNA: TGTGCCATTTCCGACAGCTACTATGGCTACACCTTC.

This clonotype has more than one count but fewer than ten. The chain couples TRBV20-1 to TRBJ2-7, with 8 bases matching TRBD2. CDR1 is DFQATT and CDR2 is SNEGSKA in the germline V gene (reference sequence). CDR3 length: 12 amino acids. CDR3 sequence reads: CSGTRAPYEQYF. CDR3 nucleotide sequence: TGCAGCGGGACTAGAGCCCCCTACGAGCAGTACTTC.

This chain connects TRBV6-1 to TRBJ1-2, with D possibly matching TRBD1 (6 bases). The CDR3 has 14 residues. Trimming shortened V by 3 bases and J by 3 bases, and 11 bases separated the two germline ends. Germline V gene lookup returns CDR1 MNHNS and CDR2 SASEGT. CDR3: CASSELGADYGYTF. CDR3 DNA sequence: TGTGCCAGCAGTGAGTTGGGGGCAGACTATGGCTACACCTTC.

The chain has TRBV7-6 and TRBJ2-1; D may match TRBD1 or TRBD2 (5 bases each). The germline gives CDR1 SGHVS, CDR2 FNYEAQ. The length of the CDR3 is 15 residues. V lost 5 bases and J 7 bases, leaving 18 bases between the germline ends. For the CDR3, the DNA is TGTGCCAGCAGCACCTACGGGACGTTTGGAAATGAGCAGTTCTTC. Translated, it gives CASSTYGTFGNEQFF.

The genes are TRBV5-3 and TRBJ1-2; weak D call: TRBD1 (5 bases). TRBV5-3 has ORF status, its function being uncertain. The CDR3 is 13 residues long. With 8 bases removed from V and 6 bases from J, the gap between germline ends came to 17 bases. The CDR3 coding sequence is TGTGCCAGCAGGGCCGGGACGGAGAATGGCTACACCTTC. It codes for CASRAGTENGYTF.

A few counts support this clonotype. The gene calls are TRBV5-5 and TRBJ2-3; 9 nucleotides agree with TRBD2. V was clipped by 2 bases and J by 5 bases; unmatched bases: 12. CDR1 and CDR2 from the germline V gene are SGHKS and YYEKEE (reference sequence). The CDR3 runs 17 residues. DNA of the CDR3: TGTGCCAGCAGCTTTCCCCTCGCGGGAGGGCCGGAAGATACGCAGTATTTT. Encoded protein: CASSFPLAGGPEDTQYF.

The chain carries TRBV29-1 and TRBJ1-2; TRBD1 matches at 9 bases. Germline CDR1 is SQVTM and CDR2 is ANQGSEA. The V segment lost 2 bases and the J segment 4 bases; nucleotides outside the gene matches: 2. The CDR3 consists of 13 residues. CDR3 in amino acids: CSVETDRGYGYTF. CDR3 in DNA: TGCAGCGTTGAAACGGACAGGGGCTATGGCTACACCTTC.

The chain is built from TRBV5-1 and TRBJ2-1, with D possibly TRBD2 on 6 matching bases. CDR3 length equals 14 residues. Between the trimmed V and J ends, which lost 2 bases and 8 bases, there was a span of 14 bases. Germline V gene data show CDR1 as SGHRS and CDR2 as YFSETQ. The CDR3 region has the DNA TGCGCCAGCAGCTTACCGACTAGTCGCGATGAGCAGTTCTTC. Translation: CASSLPTSRDEQFF. Full variable domain (outside the CDR3, taken from reference TRBV5-1 and TRBJ2-1): KAGVTQTPRYLIKTRGQQVTLSCSPISGHRSVSWYQQTPGQGLQFLFEYFSETQRNKGNFPGRFSGRQFSNSRSEMNVSTLELGDSALYLCASSLPTSRDEQFFGPGTRLTVL.

This clonotype was seen at least ten times. The chain is built from TRBV7-2 and TRBJ2-3; TRBD2 is a possible D gene (6 bases). Trimming pared 5 bases from V and 2 bases from J, leaving 14 bases between. The CDR3 consists of 15 residues. Germline assignment: CDR1 SGHTA and CDR2 FQGNSA. The CDR3 sequence: CASSVGGSPTDTQYF. The CDR3 DNA reads TGTGCCAGCAGCGTGGGGGGTTCCCCCACAGATACGCAGTATTTT.

This clonotype was observed many times. The chain has TRBV6-1 and TRBJ2-3; the D is unclear. V was shortened by 4 bases and J by 3 bases, with 8 bases between the two germline ends. Germline values: CDR1 MNHNS, CDR2 SASEGT. The CDR3 runs to 13 residues. CDR3 nucleotides: TGTGCCAGCAGTGTGGCCAGAACAGATACGCAGTATTTT. Protein: CASSVARTDTQYF.

This clonotype was seen ten or more times. J is TRBJ1-5 and V is TRBV7-8; maybe TRBD1 (6 bases). Trimming took 5 bases from V and 2 from J, leaving 19 bases between them. The CDR3 extends over 17 amino acids. Germline assignment: CDR1 SGHVS and CDR2 FQNEAQ. DNA of the CDR3: TGTGCCAGCAGCCCCCCAGGGGTCCTCAGGGGCAATCAGCCCCAGCATTTT. This codes for CASSPPGVLRGNQPQHF.

This clonotype was seen a handful of times. V and J are TRBV18 and TRBJ1-2, with D maybe TRBD1 (6 bases). Germline V gene sequence: CDR1 KGHSH, CDR2 LQKENI. The ends were cut back, 3 bases at V and 4 bases at J, with 12 bases in the middle. The length of the CDR3 is 14 residues. The DNA of the CDR3 is TGTGCCAGCTCACCCCCGGACAGAGGCTATGGCTACACCTTC. It yields the protein CASSPPDRGYGYTF.

V is TRBV5-4 and J is TRBJ2-5; tentatively, D is TRBD2 (6 bases). V was shortened by 4 bases and J by 2 bases, with 12 bases between the two germline ends. This CDR3 spans 14 amino acids. Germline lookup yields CDR1 SGHNT and CDR2 YYREEE (reference sequence). This CDR3 is CASSQTRGQETQYF. The CDR3 DNA reads as TGTGCCAGCAGCCAAACACGGGGGCAAGAGACCCAGTACTTC. Variable domain in full (rest from reference TRBV5-4 and TRBJ2-5): ETGVTQSPTHLIKTRGQQVTLRCSSQSGHNTVSWYQQALGQGPQFIFQYYREEENGRGNFPPRFSGLQFPNYSSELNVNALELDDSALYLCASSQTRGQETQYFGPGTRLLVL.

This clonotype has a handful of counts. This sequence joins TRBV11-2 and TRBJ2-1; the match to TRBD2 covers 12 bases. Trimming took 5 bases from V and 5 from J; bases not matched to a gene: 7. CDR1 is SGHAT, CDR2 FQNNGV, per germline. This CDR3 spans 16 amino acids. CDR3 in DNA: TGTGCCAGCAGCAGCCGCCTAGCGGGAGGGAACAATGAGCAGTTCTTC. Translation: CASSSRLAGGNNEQFF.

The V gene is TRBV5-6, the J gene TRBJ2-7, with no clear D. The CDR3 has 13 residues. The germline gives CDR1 SGHDT, CDR2 YYEEEE. The V and J ends lost 2 bases and 0 bases respectively, with 6 bases between them. The DNA of the CDR3 is TGTGCCAGCAGCTTCGTCCTCTCCTACGAGCAGTACTTC. Amino acids: CASSFVLSYEQYF.

This clonotype showed up just a few times. The V call is TRBV11-2, the J call TRBJ2-1; no clear D. V lost 2 bases and J 2 bases, leaving 10 bases between the germline ends. Germline lookup yields CDR1 SGHAT and CDR2 FQNNGV. The CDR3 runs 15 residues. The CDR3 DNA follows: TGTGCCAGCAGCTTACGTCGACTGGCCTACAATGAGCAGTTCTTC. This encodes CASSLRRLAYNEQFF.